Listed below are T cell receptor beta chains from one sample, sequenced in a study of blood T cell repertoires in COVID-19. Method: immunoSEQ multiplex PCR; TCRdb's copy keeps in-frame clones and lacks some. Seen here are approximately 450,000 clones, about 85% observed once, and the top ten hold approximately 2%. Sequences were obtained from PBMCs or T cells enriched from blood (not recorded which). The receptors here all came from a woman aged 18-35 years with acute COVID-19. Both conserved end residues are part of each CDR3. A D gene is named only where the DNA matches it firmly. Rows may omit the clone size; those that give it use once, few, many or a size class.

-,TRBV9,-,TRBJ2-2,TGTGCCAGCAGCGTGGGGTCAGGGGCCCACGGGGAGCTGTTTTTT,CASSVGSGAHGELFF
-,TRBV9,-,TRBJ2-1,TGTGCCAGCAGCGTAGAATGGCACAATGAGCAGTTCTTC,CASSVEWHNEQFF
-,TRBV27,-,TRBJ2-1,TGTGCCAGCAGTAACCCCAGGGATGAGCAGTTCTTC,CASSNPRDEQFF
-,TRBV19,-,TRBJ1-5,TGTGCCGGGGGGGCGGGGCTGGATCAGCCCCAGCATTTT,CAGGAGLDQPQHF
-,TRBV14,once,TRBJ1-2,TGTGCCAGCAGCCAAGATACGGGGGTCAACTATGGCTACACCTTC,CASSQDTGVNYGYTF
-,TRBV5-4,-,TRBJ2-6,TGTGCCAGCAGCTTCCCCCGGGACATTTCCGGGGCCAACGTCCTGACTTTC,CASSFPRDISGANVLTF
TRBD2,TRBV20-1,-,TRBJ2-3,TGCAGTGCTAGTGATGCGGGGGGGTCCACAGATACGCAGTATTTT,CSASDAGGSTDTQYF
-,TRBV10-3,-,TRBJ2-1,TGTGCCATCAGTGAGGGGGACACTTCCTACAATGAGCAGTTCTTC,CAISEGDTSYNEQFF
TRBD1,TRBV7-2,-,TRBJ1-2,TGTGCCAGCAGCCGCGGACAGGACGGGGTTGGCTATGGCTACACCTTC,CASSRGQDGVGYGYTF
TRBD1,TRBV5-4,-,TRBJ2-1,TGTGCCAGCAGCCCCCAGGGGGTTTTTTTTGATGAGCAGTTCTTC,CASSPQGVFFDEQFF
TRBD1,TRBV28,-,TRBJ1-2,TGTGCCAGCACCCACAGGGGAGTCTATGGCTACACCTTC,CASTHRGVYGYTF
-,TRBV28,-,TRBJ1-1,TGTGCCAGCAGTTTATCGGGAAGGAACACTGAAGCTTTCTTT,CASSLSGRNTEAFF
-,TRBV5-1,-,TRBJ1-6,TGCGCCAGCAGCTTAGATCGGGGGACGAATTCACCCCTCCACTTT,CASSLDRGTNSPLHF
-,TRBV12-5,-,TRBJ1-3,TGTGCTAGTGGTTTTGGGCGGGCGGGAGGAAACACCATATATTTT,CASGFGRAGGNTIYF
TRBD1,TRBV5-6,-,TRBJ2-7,TGTGCCAGCAGCCCACCCGGGACAGGGGGTCGCGAGCAGTACTTC,CASSPPGTGGREQYF
-,TRBV6-2/TRBV6-3,few,TRBJ1-5,TGTGCCAGCAACCCCGGGATGGGGGACAAAATGGGGCATTTT,CASNPGMGDKMGHF
-,TRBV5-1,-,TRBJ2-7,TGCGCCAGCAAATCTGGGGGGTCCTCTAGCTCCTACGAGCAGTACTTC,CASKSGGSSSSYEQYF
TRBD1,TRBV2,-,TRBJ2-7,TGTGCCAGCAGTACCGGGACAGCCTACGAGCAGTACTTC,CASSTGTAYEQYF
TRBD1,TRBV2,-,TRBJ1-3,TGTGCCAGCGGACAGGGTTTTAGTGAAAACACCATATATTTT,CASGQGFSENTIYF
-,TRBV9,-,TRBJ1-2,TGTGCCAGCAGCCCGGGAGGGACTAACTATGGCTACACCTTC,CASSPGGTNYGYTF
TRBD2,TRBV14,-,TRBJ2-1,TGTGCCAGCAGCCAAGGGACTAGCGGGCCCTACAATGAGCAGTTCTTC,CASSQGTSGPYNEQFF
-,TRBV27,once,TRBJ2-3,TGTGCCACCTGGTCCTATCGCACAGATACGCAGTATTTT,CATWSYRTDTQYF
-,TRBV9,-,TRBJ2-3,TGTGCCAGCAGCGTAGCGACGGGAGTAACAGATACGCAGTATTTT,CASSVATGVTDTQYF
TRBD1,TRBV10-1,-,TRBJ1-2,TGCGCCAGCAGTTCACAGGGGGACTATGGCTACACCTTC,CASSSQGDYGYTF
-,TRBV29-1,-,TRBJ1-1,TGCAGCGTCCCAACTTCCCGGGGTGAAGCTTTCTTT,CSVPTSRGEAFF
TRBD2,TRBV2,-,TRBJ2-1,TGTGCCAGCAGAGTGAGCCCCGGTCGTACTAGCGGGAGTATCGAGCAGTTCTTC,CASRVSPGRTSGSIEQFF
TRBD1,TRBV6-5,-,TRBJ1-2,TGTGCCAGCAGTTACCTTGCAGGGGGTAATGGCTACACCTTC,CASSYLAGGNGYTF
TRBD2,TRBV18,-,TRBJ2-3,TGTGCCAGCTCACAAGGGACTAGCGGGACTTACACAGATACGCAGTATTTT,CASSQGTSGTYTDTQYF
-,TRBV6-2/TRBV6-3,once,TRBJ2-2,TGTGCCAGCAGTTACCGGACCGGGGAGCTGTTTTTT,CASSYRTGELFF
-,TRBV11-1,-,TRBJ1-4,TGTGCCAGCAGCTTAGTTAACATTTTTGAAAAACTGTTTTTT,CASSLVNIFEKLFF
TRBD1,TRBV18,-,TRBJ1-1,TGTGCCAGCTCAGCCCTCAGGGGGGCGAACACTGAAGCTTTCTTT,CASSALRGANTEAFF
TRBD2,TRBV19,-,TRBJ2-1,TGTGCCAGTAGTATAGTTGGCGGGGGAGTCTACAATGAGCAGTTCTTC,CASSIVGGGVYNEQFF
-,TRBV12-3/TRBV12-4,once,TRBJ1-5,TGTGCCAGCAGCGGACACCTCAATCAGCCCCAGCATTTT,CASSGHLNQPQHF